A few counts support the clone carrying this T cell receptor beta chain. The antigen remains unidentified. Use of 60 Vbeta and 13 Jbeta primers characterized the PCR. The assay was immunoSEQ multiplex PCR, and TCRdb's table has in-frame clones only and misses some. The sample contains tens of thousands of clones, 81% of which appear only once. The data derive from a study of cytomegalovirus exposure and HLA in healthy donors. The study sampled nominally healthy donors, though unrecorded immune exposures were likely. Findings and caveats of the study: A highly shared variant cluster was judged a likely technical artifact. In vitro testing confirmed a few CMV-associated chains as specific for CMV antigens.

V lost 4 bases, J lost 5 bases, and 17 bases lay in between. The germline gives CDR1 WSHSY, CDR2 SAAADI. The CDR3 has 16 amino acids. Sequenced input: PBMCs. This sequence originates from a girl aged 2-10 years in good health and CMV-seropositive. The chain employs TRBV10-2 and TRBJ1-4, with D perhaps TRBD1 (5 bases). The CDR3 sequence: CASSGGLAQPNEKLFF. The DNA of the CDR3 is TGCGCCAGCAGTGGGGGACTGGCACAACCAAATGAAAAACTGTTTTTT.